A selection of T cell receptor beta chains follows, all from one sample in a study of blood T cell repertoires in COVID-19. Produced via immunoSEQ multiplex PCR; TCRdb's table is partial and in-frame only. The sample gives some 400,000 clones, roughly 77% of which show up once; 0.85% to 1.2% is in the top ten. Sequencing was carried out using peripheral blood. The receptors were sampled from a human donor with acute or convalescent COVID-19. The donor label of this sample is uncertain. CDR3s include the opening cysteine and the closing phenylalanine or tryptophan. A D gene is named only where the DNA matches it firmly.

>TRBJ1-1|TRBV10-2|-
TGCGCCAGCTCAGGAGGGGACTCTGAAGCTTTCTTT
CASSGGDSEAFF
>TRBJ2-2|TRBV5-1|TRBD1
TGCGCCAGCAGCCGCGGGACAGGGGACACCGGGGAGCTGTTTTTT
CASSRGTGDTGELFF
>TRBJ2-1|TRBV7-2|TRBD2
TGTGCCAGCAGCTTAAGGAGAGGACTAGCGGGAGGAAAGAATGAGCAGTTCTTC
CASSLRRGLAGGKNEQFF
>TRBJ2-5|TRBV2|TRBD1
TGTGCCGGAGGACAGGGGCGGGAGACCCAGTACTTC
CAGGQGRETQYF
>TRBJ2-7|TRBV30|TRBD1
TGTGCCTGGAGTGGGGACAGGGTCGCCAACGAGCAGTACTTC
CAWSGDRVANEQYF
>TRBJ2-4|TRBV2|-
TGTGCCAGCAGTGAGTTGCAAGCTAGCATTCAGTACTTC
CASSELQASIQYF
>TRBJ2-5|TRBV2|-
TGTGCCAGCCAATTAGATAGGACCCAGTACTTC
CASQLDRTQYF
>TRBJ1-2|TRBV7-8|-
TGTGCCAGCAGCTTAACAGCTAACTATGGCTACACCTTC
CASSLTANYGYTF
>TRBJ1-2|TRBV21-1|-
TGTGCCAGCAGCTCAAATAGAATCCGGGACAGAAACTATGGCTACACCTTC
CASSSNRIRDRNYGYTF
>TRBJ2-1|TRBV7-2|-
TGTGCCAGCAGCTTAGCCCCGGGAGCCGGCTACAATGAGCAGTTCTTC
CASSLAPGAGYNEQFF